This T cell receptor beta chain is from a study of blood T cell repertoires in COVID-19. Looking at the study overall: Samples came from the United States, Italy and Spain, spanning acute and convalescent COVID-19. PBMCs, B-cell-depleted T cells, or T cells provided the cDNA or gDNA that made up the material.

To note about this clone: Other DNA sequences of this sample code for an identical CDR3.

Original data processing: Estimated nucleated cell counts came from reference gene primer amplification. Generated by immunoSEQ multiplex PCR, the TCRdb table keeps only in-frame clones and is missing some. V, J and clone size were drawn from that table, and D and trimming were deduced from the DNA. The sample carries around 250,000 clones, around 88% recorded once. Looked up from germline, CDR1 is GTSNPN and CDR2 is SVGIG (reference sequence). Trimming pared 3 bases from V and 3 bases from J, leaving 7 bases between. CDR3 length: 12 residues. The chain recombines TRBV30 with TRBJ2-3; D call uncertain. The receptor was derived from a man between 40 and 49 years old with active or convalescent COVID-19. The sequencing sample was made of peripheral blood. The CDR3 region has the DNA TGTGCCTGGAGCACGGGTACAGATACGCAGTATTTT. This translates into CAWSTGTDTQYF.